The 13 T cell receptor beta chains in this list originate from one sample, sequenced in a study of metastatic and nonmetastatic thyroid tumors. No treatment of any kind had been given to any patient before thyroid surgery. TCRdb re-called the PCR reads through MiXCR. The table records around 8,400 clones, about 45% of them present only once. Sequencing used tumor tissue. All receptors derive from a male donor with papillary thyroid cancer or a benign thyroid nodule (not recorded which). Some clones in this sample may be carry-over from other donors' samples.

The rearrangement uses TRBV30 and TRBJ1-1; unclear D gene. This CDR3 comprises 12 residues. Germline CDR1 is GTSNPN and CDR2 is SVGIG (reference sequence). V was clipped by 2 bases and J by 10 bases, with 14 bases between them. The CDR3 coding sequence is TGTGCCTGGAGTCCCGCCGGAGTCGGAGCTTTCTTT. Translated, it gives CAWSPAGVGAFF.

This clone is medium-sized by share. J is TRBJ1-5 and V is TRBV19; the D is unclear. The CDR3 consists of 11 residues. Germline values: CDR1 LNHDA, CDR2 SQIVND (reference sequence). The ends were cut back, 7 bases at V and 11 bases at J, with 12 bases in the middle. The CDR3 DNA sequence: TGTGCCAGTAATTACGCCAGCACCCAGCATTTT. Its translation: CASNYASTQHF.

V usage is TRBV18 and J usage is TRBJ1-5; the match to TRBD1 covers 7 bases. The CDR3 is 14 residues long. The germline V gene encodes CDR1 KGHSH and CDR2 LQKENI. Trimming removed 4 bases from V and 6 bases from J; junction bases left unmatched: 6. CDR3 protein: CASSHTGVRQPQHF. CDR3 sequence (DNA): TGTGCCAGCTCACACACAGGGGTCCGTCAGCCCCAGCATTTT.

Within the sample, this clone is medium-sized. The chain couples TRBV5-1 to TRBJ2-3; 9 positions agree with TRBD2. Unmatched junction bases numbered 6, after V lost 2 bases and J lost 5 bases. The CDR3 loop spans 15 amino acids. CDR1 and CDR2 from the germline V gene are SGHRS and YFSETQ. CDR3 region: CASSFSGSRVDTQYF. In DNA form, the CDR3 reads TGCGCCAGCAGCTTTAGCGGGAGTCGGGTAGATACGCAGTATTTT.

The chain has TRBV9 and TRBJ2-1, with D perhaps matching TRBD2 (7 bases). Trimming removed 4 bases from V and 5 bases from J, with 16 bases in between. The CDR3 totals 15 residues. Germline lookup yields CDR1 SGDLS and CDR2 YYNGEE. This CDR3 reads CASSQSGGANNEQFF. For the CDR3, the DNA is TGTGCCAGCAGCCAAAGTGGGGGGGCCAACAATGAGCAGTTCTTC.

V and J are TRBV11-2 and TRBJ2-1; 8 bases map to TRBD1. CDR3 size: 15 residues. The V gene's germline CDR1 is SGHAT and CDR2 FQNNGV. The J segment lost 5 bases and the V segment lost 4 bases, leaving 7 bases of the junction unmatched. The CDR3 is CASSSRGRSDNEQFF. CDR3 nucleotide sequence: TGTGCCAGCAGCTCCAGGGGGCGCTCGGACAATGAGCAGTTCTTC.

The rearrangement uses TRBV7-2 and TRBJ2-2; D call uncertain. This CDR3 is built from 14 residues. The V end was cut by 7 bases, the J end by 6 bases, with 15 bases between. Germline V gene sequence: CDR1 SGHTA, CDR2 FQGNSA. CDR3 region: CASTTNEDAGELFF. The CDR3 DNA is TGTGCCAGCACCACCAACGAGGATGCCGGGGAGCTGTTTTTT.

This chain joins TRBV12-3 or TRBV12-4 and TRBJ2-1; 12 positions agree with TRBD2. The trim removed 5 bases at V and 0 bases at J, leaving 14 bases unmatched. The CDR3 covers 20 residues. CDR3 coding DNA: TGTGCCAGCAGTCCGAGCGGACTAGCGGGGCTTGGAAGCTCCTACAATGAGCAGTTCTTC. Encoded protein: CASSPSGLAGLGSSYNEQFF.

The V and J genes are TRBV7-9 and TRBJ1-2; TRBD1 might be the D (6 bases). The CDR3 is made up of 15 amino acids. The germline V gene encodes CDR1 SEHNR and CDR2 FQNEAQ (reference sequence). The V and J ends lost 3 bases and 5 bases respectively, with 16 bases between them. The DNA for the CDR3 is TGTGCCAGCAGCTTTGGACAGAAAGACCCTTATGGCTACACCTTC. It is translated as CASSFGQKDPYGYTF.

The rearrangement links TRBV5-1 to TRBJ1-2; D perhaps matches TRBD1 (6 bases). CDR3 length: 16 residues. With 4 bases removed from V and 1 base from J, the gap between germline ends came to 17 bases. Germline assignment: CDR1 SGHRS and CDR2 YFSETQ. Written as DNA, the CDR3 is TGCGCCAGCAGCGGGACGGACAGAGCTTTTAACTATGGCTACACCTTC. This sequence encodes CASSGTDRAFNYGYTF.

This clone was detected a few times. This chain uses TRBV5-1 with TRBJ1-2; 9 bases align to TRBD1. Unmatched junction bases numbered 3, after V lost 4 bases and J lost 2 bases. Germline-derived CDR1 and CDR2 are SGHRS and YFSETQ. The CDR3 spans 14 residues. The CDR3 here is CASSTGQGNYGYTF. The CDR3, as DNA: TGCGCCAGCAGCACGGGACAGGGCAACTATGGCTACACCTTC. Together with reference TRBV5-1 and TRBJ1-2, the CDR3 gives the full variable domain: KAGVTQTPRYLIKTRGQQVTLSCSPISGHRSVSWYQQTPGQGLQFLFEYFSETQRNKGNFPGRFSGRQFSNSRSEMNVSTLELGDSALYLCASSTGQGNYGYTFGSGTRLTVV.

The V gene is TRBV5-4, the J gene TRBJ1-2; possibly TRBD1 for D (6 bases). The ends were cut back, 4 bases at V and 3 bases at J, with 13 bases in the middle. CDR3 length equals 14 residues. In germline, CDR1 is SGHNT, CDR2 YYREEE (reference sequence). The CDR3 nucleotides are TGTGCCAGCAGCCCCCGGGGACAATACTATGGCTACACCTTC. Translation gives CASSPRGQYYGYTF.

The CDR3 DNA reads TGCGCCAGCAGCTTCTCGGGACGGCAGAACACCGGGGAGCTGTTTTTT. Protein: CASSFSGRQNTGELFF. This chain connects TRBV5-1 to TRBJ2-2, with D perhaps matching TRBD1 or TRBD2 (5 bases each). The V gene lost 2 bases and the J gene lost 1 base, with 12 bases spanning the gap. Germline V CDR1 and CDR2: SGHRS, YFSETQ. The CDR3 loop spans 16 amino acids.